This is a list of T cell receptor beta chains from one sample in a study of CD8 T cells in ankylosing spondylitis. TCRdb re-analysed the 5' RACE reads in MiXCR, keeping a single row per CDR3 protein. The sample lists around 210,000 distinct CDR3 sequences; less than 9.5% were seen once. Material: blood, either unsorted or a sorted T cell fraction (not recorded which). These receptors originate from a female donor with ankylosing spondylitis or in good health (not recorded which). Each CDR3 is given with its conserved first and last residue. D genes are given only for firm matches. Size tells how often a clone was seen (once, few, many) or the class of an expanded clone, and some rows leave it out.

TGTGCCAGCAGCGTACAGGGTGAGTCCTACGAGCAGTACTTC | CASSVQGESYEQYF | TRBV2 | many | 14 | NA | TRBJ2-7
TGCGCCAGCAGCGCAGGGCCCTTTTACGGCTACACCTTC | CASSAGPFYGYTF | TRBV5-1 | many | 13 | NA | TRBJ1-2
TGTGCCAGCAGGTCTGTATACTCCTACGAGCAGTACTTC | CASRSVYSYEQYF | TRBV6-6 | many | 13 | NA | TRBJ2-7
TGTGCCAGCAGCGTAGGAAGCGGGAGTAAAGATGAGCAGTTCTTC | CASSVGSGSKDEQFF | TRBV9 | many | 15 | TRBD2 | TRBJ2-1
TGCAGTGCTAGAGTGTTGGGGACAGATACGCAGTATTTT | CSARVLGTDTQYF | TRBV20-1 | many | 13 | NA | TRBJ2-3
TGTGCCACTCGGACTAGCGGGAATGGTGAGCAGTTCTTC | CATRTSGNGEQFF | TRBV6-1 | many | 13 | TRBD2 | TRBJ2-1
TGTGCCACCAGCAGGATACTAGCGGGAGCGTGGTACGAGCAGTACTTC | CATSRILAGAWYEQYF | TRBV15 | NA | 16 | TRBD2 | TRBJ2-7
TGTGCCAGCAGCATAACAGGCGCCCCAAGATCCTACAATGAGCAGTTCTTC | CASSITGAPRSYNEQFF | TRBV7-2 | NA | 17 | NA | TRBJ2-1
TGTGCCAGCAGTCATACAGGGGAGGGTCAGCCCCAGCATTTT | CASSHTGEGQPQHF | TRBV12-3/TRBV12-4 | many | 14 | TRBD1 | TRBJ1-5
TGTGCCAGCAGCTTGGCCCGGGACAGGGGTCGAGAGACCCAGTACTTC | CASSLARDRGRETQYF | TRBV7-9 | NA | 16 | TRBD1 | TRBJ2-5
TGTGCCAGCACCACAGGGAGTCCGAACACCGGGGAGCTGTTTTTT | CASTTGSPNTGELFF | TRBV14 | many | 15 | NA | TRBJ2-2
TGTGCCAGCGATCGGGACAGGGTAACAGATACGCAGTATTTT | CASDRDRVTDTQYF | TRBV2 | many | 14 | TRBD1 | TRBJ2-3
TGCGCCAGCAGCCGGATGGGGGTGGGAGTCAGCGAAGCTTTCTTT | CASSRMGVGVSEAFF | TRBV5-1 | many | 15 | NA | TRBJ1-1
TGCAGTGTAAAAAGAGCGGGAGGGCGAGACACCGGGGAGCTGTTTTTT | CSVKRAGGRDTGELFF | TRBV20-1 | many | 16 | TRBD2 | TRBJ2-2
TGTGCCAGCAGTTACGGCAGGACCTCCACAGATACGCAGTATTTT | CASSYGRTSTDTQYF | TRBV6-2/TRBV6-3 | many | 15 | NA | TRBJ2-3
TGTGCCAGCAGCTCCCAGATAGACAGGATTAGCAATCAGCCCCAGCATTTT | CASSSQIDRISNQPQHF | TRBV7-2 | NA | 17 | NA | TRBJ1-5
TGTGCCAGCAGCTTAGAGGCGGGTTATGGTGAAAAACTGTTTTTT | CASSLEAGYGEKLFF | TRBV7-2 | many | 15 | NA | TRBJ1-4
TGTGCCAGCAGCTTGTTCGCCGCGAGGGGAACCCAGTACTTC | CASSLFAARGTQYF | TRBV13 | NA | 14 | NA | TRBJ2-5
TGTGCCAGCAGCGAATGGACAGGGTGGGCCTCACCCCTCCACTTT | CASSEWTGWASPLHF | TRBV9 | many | 15 | TRBD1 | TRBJ1-6
TGTGCCAGCAGAGTACTAGCGGGAGGTGCTTACAATGAGCAGTTCTTC | CASRVLAGGAYNEQFF | TRBV2 | many | 16 | TRBD2 | TRBJ2-1
TGTGCCATAAGGGACGGGTTAGAGAAACTGTTTTTT | CAIRDGLEKLFF | TRBV10-3 | many | 12 | NA | TRBJ1-4
TGTGCCAGCAGCAGTGCACTAGTCGTCATAGATACGCAGTATTTT | CASSSALVVIDTQYF | TRBV7-2 | NA | 15 | NA | TRBJ2-3
TGTGCCAGCTGGGGCCAGAACACCGGGGAGCTGTTTTTT | CASWGQNTGELFF | TRBV12-3/TRBV12-4 | many | 13 | NA | TRBJ2-2
TGTGCCATCGGGGGGACTAGCGTTGACGAGCAGTACTTC | CAIGGTSVDEQYF | TRBV10-3 | many | 13 | TRBD2 | TRBJ2-7
TGTGCCAGCAGGGGTGGGGGCAGCTCCTACAATGAGCAGTTCTTC | CASRGGGSSYNEQFF | TRBV11-2 | few | 15 | NA | TRBJ2-1
TGTGCCAGCAGCCCCGGACCATCCCACGAGCAGTACTTC | CASSPGPSHEQYF | TRBV5-4 | once | 13 | NA | TRBJ2-7